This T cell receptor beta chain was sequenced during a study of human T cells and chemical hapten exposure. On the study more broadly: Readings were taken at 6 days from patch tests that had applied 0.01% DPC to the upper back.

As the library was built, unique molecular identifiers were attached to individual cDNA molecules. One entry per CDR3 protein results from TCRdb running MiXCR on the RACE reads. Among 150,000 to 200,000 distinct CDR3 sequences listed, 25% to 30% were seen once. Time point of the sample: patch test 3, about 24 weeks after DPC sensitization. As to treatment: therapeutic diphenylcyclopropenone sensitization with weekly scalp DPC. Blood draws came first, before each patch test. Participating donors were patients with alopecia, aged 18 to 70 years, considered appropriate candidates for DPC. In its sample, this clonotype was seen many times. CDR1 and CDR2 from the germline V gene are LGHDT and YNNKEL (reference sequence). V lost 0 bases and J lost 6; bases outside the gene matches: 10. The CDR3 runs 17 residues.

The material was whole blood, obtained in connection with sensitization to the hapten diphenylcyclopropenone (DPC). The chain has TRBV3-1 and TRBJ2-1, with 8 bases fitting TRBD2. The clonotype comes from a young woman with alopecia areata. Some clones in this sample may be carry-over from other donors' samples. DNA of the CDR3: TGTGCCAGCAGCCAAGAGGGGGCTAGCGGGTTTTTCAATGAGCAGTTCTTC. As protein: CASSQEGASGFFNEQFF.